This is a list of T cell receptor beta chains from one sample in a study of T-cell reconstitution after alpha-beta-depleted transplantation in children. TCRdb used MiXCR to reprocess the PCR reads, holding one entry per CDR3 protein. The table lists hundreds of thousands of distinct CDR3 sequences, about 11% of them singletons. Specimen: PBMCs, collected before TCRalphabeta/CD19-depleted stem cell transplant. These receptors were collected from a child younger than 10 with inherited bone marrow failure, due to receive a stem cell transplant. Both conserved end residues are part of each CDR3. A D gene is named only where the DNA matches it firmly. Expanded clones get a size class; other rows say once, few or many, or leave the size out.

DNA	CDR3	D	size	length	J	V
TGTGCCAGCAGTAACGCTCCATTGGGCGAGCAGTACTTC	CASSNAPLGEQYF	-	few	13	TRBJ2-7	TRBV11-2
TGCAGTGCTCTTAGCGGGGCCGAATCGACAGAGACCCAGTACTTC	CSALSGAESTETQYF	TRBD2	-	15	TRBJ2-5	TRBV20-1
TGCGCCAGCAGCCACCTGACAGGGGGCGCCTCCAAAAACATTCAGTACTTC	CASSHLTGGASKNIQYF	TRBD1	many	17	TRBJ2-4	TRBV4-3
TGTGCCATCAGTGAACCGGGGGAGAACACTGAAGCTTTCTTT	CAISEPGENTEAFF	-	many	14	TRBJ1-1	TRBV10-3
TGTGCCAGCAGCTCCCGGGAGACGGGGGCAGATACGCAGTATTTT	CASSSRETGADTQYF	-	many	15	TRBJ2-3	TRBV7-6
TGTGCCAGCAGCCTAAGCCGCCGGGTAGCGGGAGGGGAGCAGTTCTTC	CASSLSRRVAGGEQFF	TRBD2	-	16	TRBJ2-1	TRBV7-9
TGTGCCACCACGGACAGGGGGTATTGCGCTTTCTTT	CATTDRGYCAFF	TRBD1	-	12	TRBJ1-1	TRBV24-1
TGTGCCAGCAGTCCCGGACTGAGGACACCCCTCCACTTT	CASSPGLRTPLHF	-	-	13	TRBJ1-6	TRBV6-1
TGTGCCAGCAGTTTAGCGACAGAGAACACTGAAGCTTTCTTT	CASSLATENTEAFF	-	few	14	TRBJ1-1	TRBV12-3/TRBV12-4
TGTGCCATCAGTGAGTTTACAGGCTACTCTGGAAACACCATATATTTT	CAISEFTGYSGNTIYF	-	many	16	TRBJ1-3	TRBV10-3
TGCAGTGCTAAAAGCGGGAGGGCCAAAGAGACCCAGTACTTC	CSAKSGRAKETQYF	TRBD2	many	14	TRBJ2-5	TRBV20-1
TGTGCCAGCAGTTTAGTCCAGGGGGTTCGGTACGAGCAGTACTTC	CASSLVQGVRYEQYF	TRBD1	many	15	TRBJ2-7	TRBV12-3/TRBV12-4
TGTGCCAGCAGCCGGGAGGCCCGCTACGAGCAGTACTTC	CASSREARYEQYF	TRBD2	many	13	TRBJ2-7	TRBV7-9
TGCGCCAGCAGTGAGGGTGGTGAGCAAACCTACGAGCAGTACTTC	CASSEGGEQTYEQYF	-	many	15	TRBJ2-7	TRBV10-1
TGTGCCAGCAGTTACTTTTATCGGGACAGGAGTAATTCACCCCTCCACTTT	CASSYFYRDRSNSPLHF	TRBD1	-	17	TRBJ1-6	TRBV6-5
TGTGCCAGCAGTTTATTACCCCGAGCGGGAGGGCCATGGAATGAGCAGTTCTTC	CASSLLPRAGGPWNEQFF	TRBD2	many	18	TRBJ2-1	TRBV27
TGCGCCAGCAGCCAAATATCCGGGGGTGGGACCGGGGAGCTGTTTTTT	CASSQISGGGTGELFF	-	-	16	TRBJ2-2	TRBV4-3
TGTGCCAGCTCTCTAAGCGGGGACAGACGGTACGAGCAGTACTTC	CASSLSGDRRYEQYF	-	-	15	TRBJ2-7	TRBV18
TGTGCCAGCTCACCGTCGGACACTGGAAACACCATATATTTT	CASSPSDTGNTIYF	-	many	14	TRBJ1-3	TRBV18